The 18 T cell receptor beta chains reported below all come from one sample, sequenced in a study of blood T cell repertoires in COVID-19. The data were produced by immunoSEQ multiplex PCR, yet TCRdb's version contains in-frame clones alone and is incomplete. The sample records 250,000 to 300,000 clones, approximately 90% being singletons. Sequencing was carried out using PBMCs or T cells enriched from blood (not recorded which). The receptors stem from a woman aged 30 to 39 who had recovered from COVID-19.

The chain recombines TRBV11-3 with TRBJ2-1, with 13 bases matching TRBD2. The germline V gene encodes CDR1 SGHNT and CDR2 YENEEA. This CDR3 region has 14 residues. Germline trimming cut 5 bases from V and 9 bases from J; bases unmatched to any gene: 4. Written as DNA, the CDR3 is TGTGCCAGCAGCCAGGGACTAGCGGGATCTGAGCAGTTCTTC. It codes for CASSQGLAGSEQFF.

The genes are TRBV7-6 and TRBJ1-3; tentative D call: TRBD1 (5 bases). This CDR3 is built from 16 residues. CDR1 is SGHVS and CDR2 is FNYEAQ in the germline V gene. Trimming pared 4 bases from V and 0 bases from J, leaving 13 bases between. The CDR3 sequence: CASSSNPGHSGNTIYF. CDR3 DNA sequence: TGTGCCAGCAGCTCGAATCCCGGACACTCTGGAAACACCATATATTTT.

V and J are TRBV7-9 and TRBJ2-7; 8 bases are shared with TRBD2. Germline-derived CDR1 and CDR2 are SEHNR and FQNEAQ (reference sequence). This CDR3 has 14 amino acids. V trimming: 5 bases; J trimming: 4 bases; junction bases outside the gene matches: 7. CDR3 loop: CASSPSGSSYEQYF. The CDR3 DNA is TGTGCCAGCAGCCCGAGCGGGAGTTCGTACGAGCAGTACTTC.

This chain uses TRBV4-2 with TRBJ2-1; 7 bases are shared with TRBD1. The CDR3 has 15 residues. The germline CDR1 and CDR2 sequences are LGHNA and YNFKEQ. V was pared by 2 bases and J by 4 bases, with 5 bases of the junction left unmatched. CDR3 DNA: TGTGCCAGCAGCCAACCGGGACAGACTTACAATGAGCAGTTCTTC. It is translated as CASSQPGQTYNEQFF.

This clone has just a few counts. The V gene is TRBV29-1, the J gene TRBJ2-7, with D possibly being TRBD1 (7 bases). Per germline, CDR1 SQVTM and CDR2 ANQGSEA. Trimming removed 1 base from V and 3 bases from J, with 10 bases in between. The CDR3 is 13 amino acids. CDR3 nucleotide sequence: TGCAGCGTTGAAGGTCAGGGGGGCTACGAGCAGTACTTC. Translating gives CSVEGQGGYEQYF.

The chain is built from TRBV9 and TRBJ2-5; no reliable D call. Trimming cost V 3 bases and J 7 bases, with 10 bases left between them. Germline V CDR1 and CDR2: SGDLS, YYNGEE. The CDR3 is made up of 12 amino acids. CDR3: CASSATSGTQYF. In nucleotides, the CDR3 is TGTGCCAGCAGCGCCACCAGTGGGACCCAGTACTTC.

The genes are TRBV20-1 and TRBJ2-3; 7 bases line up with TRBD1. The V segment lost 3 bases and the J segment 0 bases; nucleotides outside the gene matches: 6. Germline V CDR1 and CDR2: DFQATT, SNEGSKA (reference sequence). The CDR3 has 15 residues. CDR3 amino acids: CSASSGTASTDTQYF. The CDR3 DNA follows: TGCAGTGCTAGTTCAGGGACAGCGAGCACAGATACGCAGTATTTT.

The chain joins TRBV4-2 to TRBJ1-2, with TRBD1 matching 7 bases. Losses at the gene ends were 0 bases for V and 4 bases for J; bases not matched to a gene: 11. The CDR3 runs 17 residues. The germline V gene has CDR1 LGHNA and CDR2 YNFKEQ. DNA for the CDR3: TGTGCCAGCAGCCAAGATGTAGGGACAGACACTGGCTATGGCTACACCTTC. Protein sequence: CASSQDVGTDTGYGYTF.

This clone was found once. CDR3 coding DNA: TGCGCCAGCAGCCAAGGGGGGCGCGAGGGTATGAACACTGAAGCTTTCTTT. It specifies CASSQGGREGMNTEAFF. The V gene is TRBV4-3, the J gene TRBJ1-1, with a possible D match to TRBD1 (6 bases). The V end was cut by 1 base, the J end by 0 bases, with 15 bases between. Germline CDR1 LGHNA, CDR2 YSLEER. The CDR3 contains 17 residues.

The chain employs TRBV25-1 and TRBJ1-4; possibly TRBD1 for D (6 bases). V lost 6 bases and J lost 9, with 8 bases in between. This CDR3 spans 11 amino acids. Germline values: CDR1 MGHDK, CDR2 SYGVNS. In nucleotides, the CDR3 is TGTGCCAGCAGCACAGGGCAAAAACTGTTTTTT. Encoded protein: CASSTGQKLFF.

The chain couples TRBV24-1 to TRBJ2-1, with D possibly matching TRBD1 (5 bases). The CDR3 has 14 residues. Germline lookup yields CDR1 KGHDR and CDR2 SFDVKD. Trimming left V 4 bases short and J 6 bases short, with 12 bases between. The chain's CDR3 is CATSDRQRGNEQFF. In DNA form, the CDR3 reads TGTGCCACCAGTGACCGACAGAGAGGCAATGAGCAGTTCTTC.

This clone was picked up one time. The chain is built from TRBV6-5 and TRBJ2-3, with TRBD1 matching 7 bases. V was clipped by 5 bases and J by 2 bases; unmatched bases: 7. The germline gives CDR1 MNHEY, CDR2 SVGAGI. The length of the CDR3 is 15 residues. This CDR3 is CASSPRDSYTDTQYF. Here the CDR3 DNA reads TGTGCCAGCAGTCCCCGGGACAGTTACACAGATACGCAGTATTTT.

The chain recombines TRBV6-4 with TRBJ1-4; a weak D match, TRBD1 (6 bases). This CDR3 spans 13 amino acids. CDR1 and CDR2 from the germline V gene are MRHNA and SNTAGT. Trimming removed 2 bases from V and 8 bases from J, with 9 bases in between. CDR3 nucleotides: TGTGCCAGCAGTGACGGTACAGGGGAAAAACTGTTTTTT. Residues: CASSDGTGEKLFF.

The V call is TRBV3-1 (or the pseudogene TRBV3-2), the J call TRBJ1-4, with D possibly matching TRBD1 (5 bases). The length of the CDR3 is 15 residues. The germline V gene encodes CDR1 LGHDT and CDR2 YNNKEL (reference sequence). Trimming pared 3 bases from V and 8 bases from J, leaving 16 bases between. CDR3 bases: TGTGCCAGCAGCCACTCCCTTGGGAGGGGAGAAAAACTGTTTTTT. It encodes CASSHSLGRGEKLFF.

V and J are TRBV6-5 and TRBJ2-5, with TRBD2 matching over 8 bases. The CDR3 consists of 16 residues. From germline, CDR1 is MNHEY and CDR2 SVGAGI. V lost 0 bases and J lost 1; bases outside the gene matches: 4. CDR3 residues: CASSYSISGTQETQYF. DNA of the CDR3: TGTGCCAGCAGTTACTCGATTAGCGGGACCCAAGAGACCCAGTACTTC.

The chain has TRBV7-2 and TRBJ2-1, with D tentatively TRBD2 (5 bases). The CDR3 is 18 residues long. Germline CDR1 is SGHTA and CDR2 is FQGNSA. V was shortened by 2 bases and J by 0 bases, with 17 bases between the two germline ends. CDR3 bases: TGTGCCAGCAGCTTAATAAGGGCTAGCTTCGGCTCCTACAATGAGCAGTTCTTC. This translates into CASSLIRASFGSYNEQFF.

The V call is TRBV15, the J call TRBJ2-7; D may be TRBD1 (6 bases). The V gene's germline CDR1 is LNHNV and CDR2 YYDKDF (reference sequence). V shed 0 bases and J shed 2 bases, with 14 bases lying between them. CDR3 length: 16 amino acids. CDR3 DNA sequence: TGTGCCACCAGCAGAGACCGGACAGCTGGGACCTACGAGCAGTACTTC. Its protein is CATSRDRTAGTYEQYF.

CDR3 protein: CASSPGLAGAHNEQFF. The CDR3 nucleotides are TGTGCCAGTTCTCCGGGACTAGCGGGAGCGCACAATGAGCAGTTCTTC. This sequence joins TRBV5-6 and TRBJ2-1; 14 nucleotides align to TRBD2. This CDR3 comprises 16 residues. Trimming cost V 8 bases and J 5 bases; bases outside gene matches: 9. Germline-derived CDR1 and CDR2 are SGHDT and YYEEEE.